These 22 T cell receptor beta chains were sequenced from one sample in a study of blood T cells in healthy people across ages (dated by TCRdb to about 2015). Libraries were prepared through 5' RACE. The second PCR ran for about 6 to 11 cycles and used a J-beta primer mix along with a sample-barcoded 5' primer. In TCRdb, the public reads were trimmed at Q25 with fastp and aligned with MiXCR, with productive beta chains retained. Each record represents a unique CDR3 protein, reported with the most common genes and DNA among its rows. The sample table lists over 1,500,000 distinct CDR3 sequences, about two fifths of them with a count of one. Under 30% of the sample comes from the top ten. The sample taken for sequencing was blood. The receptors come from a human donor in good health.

The CDR3 is CSAEGGAGARGNEQFF. CDR3 DNA: TGCAGTGCCGAAGGAGGAGCGGGGGCCAGGGGAAATGAGCAGTTCTTC. The V gene is TRBV20-1, the J gene TRBJ2-1; the match to TRBD2 covers 8 bases. The CDR3 extends over 16 amino acids. The germline CDR1 and CDR2 sequences are DFQATT and SNEGSKA (reference sequence). Trimming took 6 bases from V and 7 from J; bases not matched to a gene: 17.

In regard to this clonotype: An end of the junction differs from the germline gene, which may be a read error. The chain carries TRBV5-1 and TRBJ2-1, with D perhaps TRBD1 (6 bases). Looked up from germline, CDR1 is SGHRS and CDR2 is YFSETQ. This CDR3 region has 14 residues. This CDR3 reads CASSGGTQWTERFF. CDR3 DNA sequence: TGCGCCAGCAGCGGAGGCACTCAATGGACAGAGCGGTTCTTC.

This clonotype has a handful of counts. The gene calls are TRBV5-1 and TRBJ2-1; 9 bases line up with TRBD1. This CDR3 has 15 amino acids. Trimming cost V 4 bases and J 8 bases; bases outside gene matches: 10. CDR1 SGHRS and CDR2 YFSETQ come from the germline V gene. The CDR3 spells CASSQGQGGFDEQFF. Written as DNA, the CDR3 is TGCGCCAGCAGCCAGGGACAGGGAGGGTTTGATGAGCAGTTCTTC.

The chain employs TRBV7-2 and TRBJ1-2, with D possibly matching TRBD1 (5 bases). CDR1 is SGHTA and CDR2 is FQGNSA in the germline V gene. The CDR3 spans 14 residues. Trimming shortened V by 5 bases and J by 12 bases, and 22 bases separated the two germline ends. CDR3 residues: CASSTDINRRGHTF. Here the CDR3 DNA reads TGTGCCAGCAGCACCGACATCAACCGACGGGGCCACACCTTC.

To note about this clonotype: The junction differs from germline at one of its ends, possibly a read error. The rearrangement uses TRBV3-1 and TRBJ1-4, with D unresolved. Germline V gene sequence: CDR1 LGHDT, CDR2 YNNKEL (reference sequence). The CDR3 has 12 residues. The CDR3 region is CASSHLREKLFF. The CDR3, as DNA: TGTGCCAGCAGCCATTTACGGGAAAAGCTGTTTTTT. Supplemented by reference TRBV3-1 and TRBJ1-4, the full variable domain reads DTAVSQTPKYLVTQMGNDKSIKCEQNLGHDTMYWYKQDSKKFLKIMFSYNNKELIINETVPNRFSPKSPDKAHLNLHINSLELGDSAVYFCASSHLREKLFFGSGTQLSVL.

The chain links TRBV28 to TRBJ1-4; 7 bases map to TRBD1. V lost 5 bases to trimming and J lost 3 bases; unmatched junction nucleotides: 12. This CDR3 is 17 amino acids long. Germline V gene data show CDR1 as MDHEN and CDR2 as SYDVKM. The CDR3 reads CASSPSRTGTANEKLFF. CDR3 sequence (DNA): TGTGCCAGCAGTCCGTCTAGGACCGGGACAGCTAATGAAAAACTGTTTTTT.

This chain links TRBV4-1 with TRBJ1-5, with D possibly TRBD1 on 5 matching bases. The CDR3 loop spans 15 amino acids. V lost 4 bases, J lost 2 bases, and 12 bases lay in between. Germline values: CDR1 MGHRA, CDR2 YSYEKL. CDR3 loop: CASSPGTRGNQPQHF. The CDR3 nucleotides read TGCGCCAGCAGCCCCGGGACGAGGGGCAATCAGCCCCAGCATTTT.

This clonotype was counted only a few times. The CDR3 reads CASSQDSQWYGYTF. CDR3 nucleotides: TGTGCCAGCAGCCAAGATTCCCAGTGGTATGGCTACACCTTC. The rearrangement joins TRBV14 to TRBJ1-2; no firm D call. The germline gives CDR1 SGHDN, CDR2 FVKESK. V was shortened by 0 bases and J by 5 bases, with 10 bases between the two germline ends. CDR3 size: 14 residues.

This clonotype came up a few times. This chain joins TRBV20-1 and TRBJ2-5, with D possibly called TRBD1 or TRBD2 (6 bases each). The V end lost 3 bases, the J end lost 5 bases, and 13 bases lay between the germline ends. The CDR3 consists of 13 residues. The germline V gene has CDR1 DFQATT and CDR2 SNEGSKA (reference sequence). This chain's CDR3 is CSARRGAGETQYF. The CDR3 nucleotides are TGCAGTGCTAGGAGGGGGGCAGGGGAGACCCAGTACTTC.

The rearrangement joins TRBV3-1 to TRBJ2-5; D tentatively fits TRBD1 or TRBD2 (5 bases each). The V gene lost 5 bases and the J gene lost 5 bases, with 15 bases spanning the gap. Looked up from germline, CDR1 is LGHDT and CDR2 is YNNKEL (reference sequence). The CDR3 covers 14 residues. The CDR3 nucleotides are TGTGCCAGCAGCAAATCAATATGGGGGGAGACCCAGTACTTC. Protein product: CASSKSIWGETQYF.

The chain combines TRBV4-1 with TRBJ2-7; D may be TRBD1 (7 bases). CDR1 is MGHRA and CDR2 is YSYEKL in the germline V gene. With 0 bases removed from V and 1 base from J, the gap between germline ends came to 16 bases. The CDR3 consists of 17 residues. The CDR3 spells CASSQDLRQGGSYEQYF. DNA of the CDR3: TGCGCCAGCAGCCAAGATCTGAGACAGGGAGGATCCTACGAGCAGTACTTC.

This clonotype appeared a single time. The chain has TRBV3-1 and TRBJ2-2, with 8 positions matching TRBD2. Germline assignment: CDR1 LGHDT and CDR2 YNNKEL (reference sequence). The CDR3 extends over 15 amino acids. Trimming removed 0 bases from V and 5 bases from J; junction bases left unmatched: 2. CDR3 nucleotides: TGTGCCAGCAGCCAAGACGTAGCGGGGACCGGGGAGCTGTTTTTT. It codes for CASSQDVAGTGELFF.

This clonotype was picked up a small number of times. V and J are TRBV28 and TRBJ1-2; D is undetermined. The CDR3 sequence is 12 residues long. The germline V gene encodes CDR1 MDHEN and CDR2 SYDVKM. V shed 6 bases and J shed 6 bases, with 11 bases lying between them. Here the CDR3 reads CASRTTGNGYTF. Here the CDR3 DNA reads TGTGCCAGCAGGACAACGGGGAATGGCTACACCTTC.

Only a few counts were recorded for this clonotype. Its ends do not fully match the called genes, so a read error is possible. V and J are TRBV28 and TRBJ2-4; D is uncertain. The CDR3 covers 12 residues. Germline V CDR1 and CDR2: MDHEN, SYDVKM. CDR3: CASSPLLNTQYF. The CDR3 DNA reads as TGTGCCAGCAGTCCGCTCCTAAACACTCAGTACTTC.

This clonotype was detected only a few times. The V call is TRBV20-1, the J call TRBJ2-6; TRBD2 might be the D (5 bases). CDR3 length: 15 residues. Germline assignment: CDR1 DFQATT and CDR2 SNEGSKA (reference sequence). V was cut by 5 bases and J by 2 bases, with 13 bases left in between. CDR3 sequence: CSAFHPGTGANVLTF. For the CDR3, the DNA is TGCAGTGCTTTTCATCCGGGGACTGGGGCCAACGTCCTGACTTTC.

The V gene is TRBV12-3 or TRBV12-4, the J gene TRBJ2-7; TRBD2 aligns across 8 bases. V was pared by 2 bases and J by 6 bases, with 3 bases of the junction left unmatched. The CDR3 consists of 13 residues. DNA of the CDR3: TGTGCCAGCAGTTTAATGGCGGGGGGCGAGCAGTACTTC. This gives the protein CASSLMAGGEQYF.

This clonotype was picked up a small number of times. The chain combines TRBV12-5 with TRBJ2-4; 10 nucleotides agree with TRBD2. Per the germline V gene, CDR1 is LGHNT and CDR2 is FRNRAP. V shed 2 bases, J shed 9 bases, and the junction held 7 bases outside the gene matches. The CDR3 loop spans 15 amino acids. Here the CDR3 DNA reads TGTGCTAGTGGTTTGAACAGCGGGGGGGCAATCATTCAGTACTTC. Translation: CASGLNSGGAIIQYF.

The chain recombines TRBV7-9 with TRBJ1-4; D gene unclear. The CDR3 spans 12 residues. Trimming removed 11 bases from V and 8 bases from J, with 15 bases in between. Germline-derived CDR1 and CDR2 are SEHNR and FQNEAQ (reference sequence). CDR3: CAVGPDGEKLFF. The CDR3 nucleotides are TGTGCCGTCGGCCCGGATGGAGAAAAACTGTTTTTT.

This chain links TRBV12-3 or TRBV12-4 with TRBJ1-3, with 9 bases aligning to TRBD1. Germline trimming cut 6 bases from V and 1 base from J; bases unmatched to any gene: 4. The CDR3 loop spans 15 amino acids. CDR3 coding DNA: TGTGCCAGCAGCCGACAGGGGGTGTCTGGAAACACCATATATTTT. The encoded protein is CASSRQGVSGNTIYF.

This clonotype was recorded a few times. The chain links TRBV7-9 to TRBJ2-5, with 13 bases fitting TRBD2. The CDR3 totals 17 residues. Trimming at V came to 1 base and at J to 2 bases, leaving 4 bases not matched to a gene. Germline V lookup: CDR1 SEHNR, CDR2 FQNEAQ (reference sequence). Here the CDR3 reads CASSLGLAGGVQETQYF. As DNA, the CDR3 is TGTGCCAGCAGCTTAGGACTAGCGGGGGGCGTACAAGAGACCCAGTACTTC. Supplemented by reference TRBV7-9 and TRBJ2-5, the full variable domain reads DTGVSQNPRHKITKRGQNVTFRCDPISEHNRLYWYRQTLGQGPEFLTYFQNEAQLEKSRLLSDRFSAERPKGSFSTLEIQRTEQGDSAMYLCASSLGLAGGVQETQYFGPGTRLLVL.

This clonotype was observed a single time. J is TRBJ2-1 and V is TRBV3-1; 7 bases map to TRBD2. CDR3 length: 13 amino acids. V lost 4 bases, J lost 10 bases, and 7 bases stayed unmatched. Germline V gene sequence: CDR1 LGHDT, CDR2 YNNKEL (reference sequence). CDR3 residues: CASSRRDYREQFF. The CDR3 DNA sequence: TGTGCCAGCAGCCGGCGGGACTACCGAGAGCAGTTCTTC.

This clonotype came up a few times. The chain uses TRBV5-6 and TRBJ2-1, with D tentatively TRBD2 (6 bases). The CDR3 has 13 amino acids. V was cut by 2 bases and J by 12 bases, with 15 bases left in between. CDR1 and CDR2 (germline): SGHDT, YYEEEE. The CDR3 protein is CASSLLDRGGQFF. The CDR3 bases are TGTGCCAGCAGCTTATTGGATAGGGGAGGGCAGTTCTTC.